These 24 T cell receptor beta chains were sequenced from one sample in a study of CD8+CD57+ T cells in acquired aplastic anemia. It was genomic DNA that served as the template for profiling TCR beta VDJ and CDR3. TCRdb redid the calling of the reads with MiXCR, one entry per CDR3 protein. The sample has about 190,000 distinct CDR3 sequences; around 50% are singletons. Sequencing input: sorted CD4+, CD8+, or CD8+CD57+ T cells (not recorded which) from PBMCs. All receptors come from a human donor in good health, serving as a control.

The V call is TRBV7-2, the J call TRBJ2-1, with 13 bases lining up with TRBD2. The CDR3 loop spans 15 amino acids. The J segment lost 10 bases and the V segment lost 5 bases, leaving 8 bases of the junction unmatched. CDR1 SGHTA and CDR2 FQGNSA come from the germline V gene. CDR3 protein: CASSPRTSGGVEQFF. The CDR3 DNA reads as TGTGCCAGCAGCCCCCGGACTAGCGGGGGAGTCGAGCAGTTCTTC.

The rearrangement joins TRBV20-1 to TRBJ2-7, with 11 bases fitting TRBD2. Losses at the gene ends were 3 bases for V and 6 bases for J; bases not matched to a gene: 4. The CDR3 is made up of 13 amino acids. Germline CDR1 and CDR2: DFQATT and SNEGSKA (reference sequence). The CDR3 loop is CSASNLAGGEQYF. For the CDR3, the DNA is TGCAGTGCTAGTAACCTAGCGGGAGGCGAGCAGTACTTC.

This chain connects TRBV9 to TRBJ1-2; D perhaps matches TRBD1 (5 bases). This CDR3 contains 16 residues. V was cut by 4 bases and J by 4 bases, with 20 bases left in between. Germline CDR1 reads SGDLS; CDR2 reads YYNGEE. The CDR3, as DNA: TGTGCCAGCAGCTTAGGAGAGGGTACGGGGCTCTATGGCTACACCTTC. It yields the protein CASSLGEGTGLYGYTF.

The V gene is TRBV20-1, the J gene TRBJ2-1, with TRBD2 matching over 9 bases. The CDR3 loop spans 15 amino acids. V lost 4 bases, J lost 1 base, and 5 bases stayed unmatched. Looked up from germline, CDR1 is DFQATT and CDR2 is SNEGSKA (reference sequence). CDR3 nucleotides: TGCAGTGCTATTGCTAGCGGGACTTCCTACAATGAGCAGTTCTTC. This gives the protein CSAIASGTSYNEQFF.

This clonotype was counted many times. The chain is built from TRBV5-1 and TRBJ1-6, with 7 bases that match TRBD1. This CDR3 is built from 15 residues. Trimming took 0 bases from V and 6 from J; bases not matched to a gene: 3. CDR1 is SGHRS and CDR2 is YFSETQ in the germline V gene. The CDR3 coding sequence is TGCGCCAGCAGCTTGGGGGACAGTCCTAATTCACCCCTCCACTTT. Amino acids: CASSLGDSPNSPLHF. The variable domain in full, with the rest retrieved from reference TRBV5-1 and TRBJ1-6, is KAGVTQTPRYLIKTRGQQVTLSCSPISGHRSVSWYQQTPGQGLQFLFEYFSETQRNKGNFPGRFSGRQFSNSRSEMNVSTLELGDSALYLCASSLGDSPNSPLHFGNGTRLTVT.

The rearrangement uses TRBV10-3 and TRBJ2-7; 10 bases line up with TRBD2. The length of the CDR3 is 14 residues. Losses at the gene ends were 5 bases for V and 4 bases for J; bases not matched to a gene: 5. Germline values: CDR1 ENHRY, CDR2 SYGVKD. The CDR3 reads CAISKLAGDYEQYV. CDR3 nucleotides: TGTGCCATCAGTAAGCTAGCGGGGGATTACGAGCAGTACGTC.

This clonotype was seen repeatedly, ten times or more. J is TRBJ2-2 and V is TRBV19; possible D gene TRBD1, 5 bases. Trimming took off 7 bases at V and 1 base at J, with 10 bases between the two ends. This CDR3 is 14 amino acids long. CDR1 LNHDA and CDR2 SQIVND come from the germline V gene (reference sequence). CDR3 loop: CASKETVNTGELFF. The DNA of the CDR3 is TGTGCCAGTAAGGAGACAGTGAACACCGGGGAGCTGTTTTTT.

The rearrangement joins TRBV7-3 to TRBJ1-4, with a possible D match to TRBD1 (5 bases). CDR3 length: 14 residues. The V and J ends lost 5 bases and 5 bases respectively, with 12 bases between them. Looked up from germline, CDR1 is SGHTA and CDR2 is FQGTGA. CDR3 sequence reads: CASSQSTGNEKLFF. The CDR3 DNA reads TGTGCCAGCAGCCAATCCACAGGAAATGAAAAACTGTTTTTT.

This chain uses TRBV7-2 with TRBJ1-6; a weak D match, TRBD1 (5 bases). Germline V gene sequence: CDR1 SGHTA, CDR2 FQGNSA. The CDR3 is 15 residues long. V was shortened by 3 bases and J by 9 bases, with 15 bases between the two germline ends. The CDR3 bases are TGTGCCAGCAGCTTCGGACGGGGGGGAGGTTCACCCCTCCACTTT. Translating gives CASSFGRGGGSPLHF.

The CDR3 coding sequence is TGTGCCATCAGTGAACAGAAGCTTAATGAAAAACTGTTTTTT. This translates into CAISEQKLNEKLFF. This sequence joins TRBV10-3 and TRBJ1-4, with D unclear. The CDR3 runs 14 residues. CDR1 and CDR2 from the germline V gene are ENHRY and SYGVKD. V lost 3 bases and J 4 bases, leaving 9 bases between the germline ends.

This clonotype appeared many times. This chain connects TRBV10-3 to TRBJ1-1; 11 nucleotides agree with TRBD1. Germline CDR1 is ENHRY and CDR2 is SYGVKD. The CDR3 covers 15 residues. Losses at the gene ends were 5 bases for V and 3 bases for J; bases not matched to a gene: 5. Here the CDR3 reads CAISLDRGQYTEAFF. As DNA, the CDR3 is TGTGCCATCAGTTTGGACAGGGGGCAATACACTGAAGCTTTCTTT.

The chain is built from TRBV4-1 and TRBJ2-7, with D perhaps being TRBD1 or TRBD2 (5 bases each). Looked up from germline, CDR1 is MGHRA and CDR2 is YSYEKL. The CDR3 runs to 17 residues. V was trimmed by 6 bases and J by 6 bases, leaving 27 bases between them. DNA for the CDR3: TGCGCCAGCAGTGCAGGGACCCAACTAAGGGATCCCTCCGAGCAGTACTTC. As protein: CASSAGTQLRDPSEQYF.

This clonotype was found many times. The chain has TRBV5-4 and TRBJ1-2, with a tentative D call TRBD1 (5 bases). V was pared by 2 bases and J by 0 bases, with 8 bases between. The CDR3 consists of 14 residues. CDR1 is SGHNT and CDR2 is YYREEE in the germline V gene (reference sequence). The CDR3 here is CASSFGGANYGYTF. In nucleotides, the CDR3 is TGTGCCAGCAGCTTTGGGGGAGCTAACTATGGCTACACCTTC.

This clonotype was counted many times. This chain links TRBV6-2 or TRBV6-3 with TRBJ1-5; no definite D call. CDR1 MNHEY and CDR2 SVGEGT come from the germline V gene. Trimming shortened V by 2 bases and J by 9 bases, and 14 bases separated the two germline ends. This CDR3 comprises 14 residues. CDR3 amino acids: CASSYPGDSGPQHF. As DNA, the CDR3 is TGTGCCAGCAGTTACCCGGGAGATTCAGGGCCCCAGCATTTT.

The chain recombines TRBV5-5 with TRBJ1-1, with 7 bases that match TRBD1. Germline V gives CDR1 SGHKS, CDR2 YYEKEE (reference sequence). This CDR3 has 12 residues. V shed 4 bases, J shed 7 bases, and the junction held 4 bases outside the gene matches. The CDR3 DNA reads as TGTGCCAGCAGCCTCCGGGACAGTGAAGCTTTCTTT. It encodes CASSLRDSEAFF. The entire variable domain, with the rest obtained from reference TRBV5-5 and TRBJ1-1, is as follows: DAGVTQSPTHLIKTRGQQVTLRCSPISGHKSVSWYQQVLGQGPQFIFQYYEKEERGRGNFPDRFSARQFPNYSSELNVNALLLGDSALYLCASSLRDSEAFFGQGTRLTVV.

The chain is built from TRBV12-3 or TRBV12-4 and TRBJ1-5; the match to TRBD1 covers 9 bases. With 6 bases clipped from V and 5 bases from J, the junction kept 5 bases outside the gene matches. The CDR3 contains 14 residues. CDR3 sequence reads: CASRAGQGYQPQHF. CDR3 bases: TGTGCCAGCAGGGCGGGACAGGGATATCAGCCCCAGCATTTT.

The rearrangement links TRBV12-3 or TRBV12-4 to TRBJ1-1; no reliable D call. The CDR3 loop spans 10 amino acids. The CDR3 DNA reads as TGTGCTAGTGGTTTAAAAGAGGCTTTCTTT. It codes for CASGLKEAFF.

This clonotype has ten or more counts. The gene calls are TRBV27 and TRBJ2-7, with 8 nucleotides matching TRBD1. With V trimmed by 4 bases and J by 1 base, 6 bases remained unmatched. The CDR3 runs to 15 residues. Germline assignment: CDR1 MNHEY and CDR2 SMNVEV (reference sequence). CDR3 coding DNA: TGTGCCAGCAGTTGGGGGACAGGAAGGTCCTACGAGCAGTACTTC. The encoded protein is CASSWGTGRSYEQYF.

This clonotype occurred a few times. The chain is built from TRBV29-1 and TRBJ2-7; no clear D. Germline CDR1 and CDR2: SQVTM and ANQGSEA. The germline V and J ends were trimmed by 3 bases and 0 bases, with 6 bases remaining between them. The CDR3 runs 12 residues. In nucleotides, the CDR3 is TGCAGCGTTGAGCATAGCTCCTACGAGCAGTACTTC. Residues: CSVEHSSYEQYF.

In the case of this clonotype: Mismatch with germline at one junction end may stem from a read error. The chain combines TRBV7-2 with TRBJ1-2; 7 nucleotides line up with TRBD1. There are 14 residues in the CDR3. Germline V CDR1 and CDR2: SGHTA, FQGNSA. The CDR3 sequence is CASSWRTGGYGYTF. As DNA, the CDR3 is TGCGCCAGCAGCTGGAGGACAGGAGGCTATGGCTACACCTTC.

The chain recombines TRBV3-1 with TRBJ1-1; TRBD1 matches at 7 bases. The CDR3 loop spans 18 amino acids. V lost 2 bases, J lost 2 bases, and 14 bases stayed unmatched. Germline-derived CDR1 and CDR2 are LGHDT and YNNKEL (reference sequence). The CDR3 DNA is TGTGCCAGCAGCCAAAGCCCCACACACAGGGGCCTTAACACTGAAGCTTTCTTT. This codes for CASSQSPTHRGLNTEAFF.

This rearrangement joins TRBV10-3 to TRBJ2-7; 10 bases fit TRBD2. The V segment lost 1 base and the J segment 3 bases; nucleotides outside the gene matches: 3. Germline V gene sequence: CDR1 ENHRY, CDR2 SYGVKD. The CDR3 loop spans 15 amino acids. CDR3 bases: TGTGCCATCAGTGAGTTCGAGCGGGGGGGCTACGAGCAGTACTTC. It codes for CAISEFERGGYEQYF.

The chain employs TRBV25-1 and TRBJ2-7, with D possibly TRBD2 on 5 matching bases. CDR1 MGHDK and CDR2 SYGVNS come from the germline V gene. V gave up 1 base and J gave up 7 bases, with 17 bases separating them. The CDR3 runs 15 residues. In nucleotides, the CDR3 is TGTGCCAGCAGTGAATCCGGGAAGGTGAGTTCGGAGCAGTACTTC. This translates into CASSESGKVSSEQYF.

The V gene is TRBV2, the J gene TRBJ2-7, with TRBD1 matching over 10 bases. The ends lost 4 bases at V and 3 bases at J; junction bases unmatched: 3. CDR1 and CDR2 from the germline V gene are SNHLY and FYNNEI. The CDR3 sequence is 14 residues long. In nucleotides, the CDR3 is TGTGCCAGCAGTGCGGACAGGGGGGGCTACGAGCAGTACTTC. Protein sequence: CASSADRGGYEQYF.